This is a list of T cell receptor beta chains from one sample in a study of cytomegalovirus exposure and HLA in healthy donors. Profiling relied on immunoSEQ multiplex PCR, and the TCRdb table lists in-frame clones only, not all of them. The data show 150,000 to 200,000 clones, about 81% seen once. The sequencing input was PBMCs. These receptors were obtained from a girl aged 10 to 17 in good health and CMV-seropositive. The CDR3 runs from the conserved cysteine through the conserved F or W. D genes are given only for firm matches. Not all rows give a size; the values are once, few, many and, for expanded clones, a class.

TRBV2,TRBD1,few,13,TRBJ2-3,CASSDQGADTQYF,TGTGCCAGCAGTGACCAGGGGGCAGATACGCAGTATTTT
TRBV27,NA,NA,13,TRBJ1-1,CASSLFRGAEAFF,TGTGCCAGCAGTTTATTCCGGGGGGCTGAAGCTTTCTTT
TRBV9,TRBD1,NA,13,TRBJ1-3,CASSIDREDTIYF,TGTGCCAGCAGTATCGACAGGGAGGACACCATATATTTT
TRBV7-6,TRBD1,NA,14,TRBJ1-1,CASSSPLGQAEAFF,TGTGCCAGCAGCTCACCGTTAGGACAGGCTGAAGCTTTCTTT
TRBV18,TRBD2,NA,15,TRBJ2-1,CASSPPGLAGKEQFF,TGTGCCAGCTCTCCCCCCGGACTAGCGGGAAAGGAGCAGTTCTTC
TRBV6-1,NA,NA,12,TRBJ2-7,CASGARSYEQYF,TGTGCCAGCGGGGCTAGGTCATACGAGCAGTACTTC
TRBV7-8,TRBD2,NA,15,TRBJ2-1,CASTSPRTSWNEQFF,TGTGCCAGCACCTCCCCCCGGACTAGCTGGAATGAGCAGTTCTTC
TRBV27,NA,NA,13,TRBJ2-1,CASRTSSYNEQFF,TGTGCCAGCAGAACCAGCTCCTACAATGAGCAGTTCTTC
TRBV2,NA,NA,14,TRBJ1-5,CASSEVGGGQPQHF,TGTGCCAGCAGTGAAGTCGGTGGGGGCCAGCCCCAGCATTTT
TRBV4-1,TRBD1,NA,17,TRBJ2-7,CASSQAGQGPPSYEQYF,TGCGCCAGCAGCCAGGCGGGACAGGGGCCCCCTTCCTACGAGCAGTACTTC
TRBV11-2,NA,NA,15,TRBJ1-2,CASSLTDGYPDGYTF,TGTGCCAGCAGCTTAACCGACGGGTATCCTGATGGCTACACCTTC
TRBV28,NA,NA,17,TRBJ1-1,CASNTPLQVSMNTEAFF,TGTGCCAGCAACACACCCCTTCAGGTCTCCATGAACACTGAAGCTTTCTTT
TRBV15,NA,NA,15,TRBJ2-7,CATSRDRGFSYEQYF,TGTGCCACCAGCAGAGATCGGGGTTTCTCCTACGAGCAGTACTTC
TRBV4-1,NA,NA,12,TRBJ2-7,CASSLQGYEQYF,TGCGCCAGCAGCCTACAGGGATACGAGCAGTACTTC
TRBV13,NA,NA,19,TRBJ2-7,CASNPGGPRGRRGRNEQYF,TGTGCCAGCAACCCAGGAGGCCCTCGGGGTCGACGGGGTCGGAACGAGCAGTACTTC